This T cell receptor beta chain originates from a study of blood T cell repertoires in COVID-19. The overall study: Acute and convalescent COVID-19 specimens originated in the United States, Italy and Spain. PBMCs, B-cell-depleted T cells, or T cells provided the cDNA or gDNA that made up the material.

As handled by the study authors: How many nucleated cells were present was estimated from reference gene primer amplification. Method: immunoSEQ multiplex PCR; TCRdb's copy keeps in-frame clones and lacks some. From that table come the V and J calls and clone size; the DNA was used to work out D and trimming. The sample lists about 260,000 clones, 86% occurring once. Per the germline V gene, CDR1 is SGDLS and CDR2 is YYNGEE. Trimming at V came to 4 bases and at J to 5 bases, leaving 5 bases not matched to a gene. The CDR3 loop spans 15 amino acids. The chain is built from TRBV9 and TRBJ2-5, with 13 bases aligning to TRBD2. This sequence was found in a young man with active or convalescent COVID-19. Sequences were obtained from peripheral blood. CDR3 in DNA: TGTGCCAGCAGCCCCAGACTAGCGGGGGGCGAGACCCAGTACTTC. This translates into CASSPRLAGGETQYF.